Included here is one T cell receptor (beta chain) sequence, with context. The antigen remains undetermined. This sample stems from a study of T cell responses to AZD1222 COVID-19 vaccine. General study points: Spike-specific TCRs gained breadth and depth after people received two AZD1222 doses. Baseline seropositivity occurred in only six AZD1222 recipients.

The assay was immunoSEQ multiplex PCR, and TCRdb's table has in-frame clones only and misses some. The sample shows about 170,000 clones, more than 80% of them seen only once. This CDR3 contains 14 residues. CDR1 and CDR2 (germline): SGHRS, YFSETQ. Between the trimmed V and J ends, which lost 1 base and 1 base, there was a span of 9 bases. The source of this sequence is an adult who received the MenACWY meningococcal vaccine as a control. The rearrangement links TRBV5-1 to TRBJ2-7; D unclear. Source: peripheral blood, taken 28 days after the second dose of the MenACWY control vaccine. CDR3 in amino acids: CASSLLGISYEQYF. The CDR3 DNA sequence: TGCGCCAGCAGCTTGTTGGGGATATCCTACGAGCAGTACTTC.